This T cell receptor (beta chain) was captured by sequencing in a study of T cell responses to AZD1222 COVID-19 vaccine listed by TCRdb under 2021. In the study overall: AZD1222 recipients with second doses at about 4 weeks or about 12 weeks were pooled, because spike-specific TCR depth and breadth did not differ between schedules. TCR sequencing covered over 230 trial participants: around 210 given two doses of AZD1222 and about 26 given two doses of MenACWY control vaccine. Enrollment into the trials was organized by age into subgroups of 18-55, 56-69 and 70-plus years, and those subgroups contained approximately 160, 26 and 62 TCR-sequenced participants, respectively. Broad study findings and their caveats: The vaccine-associated CD4 TCRs covered the entire spike protein, and the dominant responses fell in regions 160-218 and 743-854. A significant rise in spike-specific TCR breadth and depth was observed after two AZD1222 doses relative to day 0 and relative to MenACWY recipients. Participants were mostly white British and included more females than males, and it was suggested by the authors that clonal diversity may have been underestimated. The 56-69-year group was small, and its depth increase did not reach significance, likely because of low power. Because no day 14 peak-response samples were available, repertoires were characterized only after the peak T cell response. Conclusions about previously exposed vaccinees are limited because only six or seven AZD1222 recipients were SARS-CoV-2 seropositive at baseline. Epitopes outside the regions mutated in the B.1.351 and B.1.1.7 variants were reportedly recognized by nearly half of the unique spike-specific TCRs.

The time point label, as the study defines it: baseline before first vaccination. Vaccinee samples came from UK trials COV001 and COV002, including a single-blind randomized controlled phase 2/3 trial of AZD1222 (ChAdOx1 nCoV-19) in healthy adults. For TCRbeta chain sequencing, PBMC samples from trial participants were taken at day 0 and at day 28 after the second dose. In the case of this clone: Its antigen is unknown. The sample holds no much larger clone one base away, and base qualities are not on file.

The CDR3 measures 13 amino acids from cysteine to phenylalanine. The only DNA kept is the CDR3, 39 bases in frame from the first base. The germline V gene gives CDR1 as ENHRY and CDR2 as SYGVKD. Trimming accounts for 10 bases at V and 0 bases at J, while the number of junction bases matched to no gene is 4. The CDR3 regions of human TCRbeta chains were analyzed by immunosequencing. The study's own analysis went as follows. Repertoire TCRs were matched against a reference library of SARS-CoV-2-specific TCRs generated with the MIRA antigen-specificity platform. Breadth meant the fraction of unique TCRs that were SARS-CoV-2-associated, whereas depth meant the fraction of total T cells that were SARS-CoV-2-associated. Using the MIRA data, each spike-specific TCR was assigned both to the spike region to which the TCR was reactive and to a CD4 or CD8 class. Log10-transformed breadth and depth values were compared by one-way ANOVA with Sidak's multiple comparisons tests. TCRdb holds this immuneACCESS table with in-frame rearrangements only. Some clones are missing; in checked studies, unresolved V genes explain under half, and the rest has no known cause. V and J calls and clone size follow that table, whereas D and trimming were derived from the DNA. This sample lists 95,000 to 150,000 clones; 92% were detected once. The top ten constitute approximately 1.5% of the sample.

The chain links TRBV10-3 with TRBJ1-1, with 8 bases aligning to TRBD1. This receptor was identified in an adult in good health. Sequencing used peripheral blood, obtained on day 0 of AZD1222 vaccination. The nucleotides are TGTGCCACGGGGACAGGAATGAACACTGAAGCTTTCTTT. This gives the protein CATGTGMNTEAFF.